This TCR beta chain was recovered during a study of control samples from healthy donors and cancer patients. Sequencing used immunoSEQ multiplex PCR; TCRdb keeps in-frame clones, though not all of them. The data show 35,000 to 45,000 clones, roughly 90% seen once. Trimming left V 3 bases short and J 7 bases short, with 22 bases between. Germline loops: CDR1 ENHRY, CDR2 SYGVKD. The CDR3 contains 16 residues. The source material was PBMCs. The rearrangement joins TRBV10-3 to TRBJ2-7, with D possibly TRBD2 on 6 matching bases. The TCR comes from a woman in her forties with head and neck cancer. The CDR3 spells CAISDHDGGVPGEQYF. In nucleotides, the CDR3 is TGTGCCATCAGTGATCATGACGGGGGAGTACCGGGGGAGCAGTACTTC.